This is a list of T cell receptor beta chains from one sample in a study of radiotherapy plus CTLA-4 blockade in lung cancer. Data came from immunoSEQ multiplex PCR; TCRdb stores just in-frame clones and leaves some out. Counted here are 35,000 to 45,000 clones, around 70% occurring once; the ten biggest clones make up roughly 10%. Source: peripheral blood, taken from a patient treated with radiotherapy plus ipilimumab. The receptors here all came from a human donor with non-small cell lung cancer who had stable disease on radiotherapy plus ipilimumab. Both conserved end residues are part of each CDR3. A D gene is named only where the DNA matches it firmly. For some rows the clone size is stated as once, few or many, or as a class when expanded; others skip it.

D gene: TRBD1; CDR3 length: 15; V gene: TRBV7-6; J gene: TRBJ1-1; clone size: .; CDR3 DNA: TGTGCCAGCAGCTTAGGGACAGGGGTCGACACTGAAGCTTTCTTT; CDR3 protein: CASSLGTGVDTEAFF
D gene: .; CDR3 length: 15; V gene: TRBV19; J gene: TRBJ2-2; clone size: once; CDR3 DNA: TGTGCCAGTAGTATAGGAGGGTCAGGCACCGGGGAGCTGTTTTTT; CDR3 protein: CASSIGGSGTGELFF
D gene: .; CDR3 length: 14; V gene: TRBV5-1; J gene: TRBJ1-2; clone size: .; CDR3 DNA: TGCGCCAGCAGTGGGGGGAAGCCAAGCGATGGCTACACCTTC; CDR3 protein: CASSGGKPSDGYTF
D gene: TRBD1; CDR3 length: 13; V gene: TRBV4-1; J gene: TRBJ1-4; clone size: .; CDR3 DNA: TGCGCCAGCAGGGGACAGAGGATTGAAAAACTGTTTTTT; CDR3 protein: CASRGQRIEKLFF
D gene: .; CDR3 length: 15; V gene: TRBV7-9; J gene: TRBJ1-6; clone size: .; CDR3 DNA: TGTGCCAGCAGCGGACAGATAAGCCTGGATTCACCCCTCCACTTT; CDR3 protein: CASSGQISLDSPLHF
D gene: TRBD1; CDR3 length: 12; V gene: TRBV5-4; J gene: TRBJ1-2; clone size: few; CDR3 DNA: TGTGCCAGCAGCTTTGGACAGGATGGCTACACCTTC; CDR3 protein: CASSFGQDGYTF
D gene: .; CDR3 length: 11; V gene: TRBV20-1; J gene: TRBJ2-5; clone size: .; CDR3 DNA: TGCAGTGCTAGTCAGGGAAAGACCCAGTACTTC; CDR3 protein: CSASQGKTQYF
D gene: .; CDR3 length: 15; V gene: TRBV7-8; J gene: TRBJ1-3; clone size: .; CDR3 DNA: TGTGCCAGCAGCGTTACAGGCTTCTCTGGAAACACCATATATTTT; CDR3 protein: CASSVTGFSGNTIYF
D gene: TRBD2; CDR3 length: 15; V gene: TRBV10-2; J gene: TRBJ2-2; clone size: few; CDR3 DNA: TGCGCCAGCAGAGCCACTAGCGGGGGGACCGGGGAGCTGTTTTTT; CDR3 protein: CASRATSGGTGELFF
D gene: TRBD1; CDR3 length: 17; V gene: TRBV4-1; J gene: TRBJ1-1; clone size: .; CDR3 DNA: TGCGCCAGCGCCCGAACGAAGGAAAAGACAGGGGGAACTGAAGCTTTCTTT; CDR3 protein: CASARTKEKTGGTEAFF
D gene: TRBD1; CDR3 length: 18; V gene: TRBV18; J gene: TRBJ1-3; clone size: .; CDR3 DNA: TGTGCCAGCTCACCACGGGCAGGGGGCGAGTACTCTGGAAACACCATATATTTT; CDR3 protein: CASSPRAGGEYSGNTIYF
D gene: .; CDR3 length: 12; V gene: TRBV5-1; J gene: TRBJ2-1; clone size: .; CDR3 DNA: TGCGCCAGCAGCTTGCCTAGCAGTGAGCAGTTCTTC; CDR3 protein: CASSLPSSEQFF
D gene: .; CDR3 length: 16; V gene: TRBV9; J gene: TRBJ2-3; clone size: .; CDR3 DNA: TGTGCCAGCAGCCCCCGGGACTGGGGGATGACAGATACGCAGTATTTT; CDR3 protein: CASSPRDWGMTDTQYF
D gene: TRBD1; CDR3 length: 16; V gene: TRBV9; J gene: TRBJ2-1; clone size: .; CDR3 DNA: TGTGCCAGCAGCGTAGCTTTGGGACAGGGGGACAATGAGCAGTTCTTC; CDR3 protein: CASSVALGQGDNEQFF
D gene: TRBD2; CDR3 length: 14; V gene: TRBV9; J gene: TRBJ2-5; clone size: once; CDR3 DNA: TGTGCCAGCAGCCCTAGCGGGGGGCGGGAGACCCAGTACTTC; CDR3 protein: CASSPSGGRETQYF
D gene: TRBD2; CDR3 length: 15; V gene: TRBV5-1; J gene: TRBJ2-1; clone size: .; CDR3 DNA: TGCGCCAGCAGCTTGGTAGCGGGGGGGGACAATGAGCAGTTCTTC; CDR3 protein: CASSLVAGGDNEQFF
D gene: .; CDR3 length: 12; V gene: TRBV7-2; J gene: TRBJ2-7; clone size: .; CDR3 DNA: TGTGCCAGCAGCCACACTACCTACGAGCAGTACTTC; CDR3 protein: CASSHTTYEQYF
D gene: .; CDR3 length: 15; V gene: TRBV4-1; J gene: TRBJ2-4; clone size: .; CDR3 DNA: TGCGCCAGCAGCCAAGACTCCGGGACAACGAACATTCAGTACTTC; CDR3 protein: CASSQDSGTTNIQYF
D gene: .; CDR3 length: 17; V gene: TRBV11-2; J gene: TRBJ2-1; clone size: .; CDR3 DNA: TGTGCCAGCAGCACACACAATACAGGCGCCTCCTACAATGAGCAGTTCTTC; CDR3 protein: CASSTHNTGASYNEQFF
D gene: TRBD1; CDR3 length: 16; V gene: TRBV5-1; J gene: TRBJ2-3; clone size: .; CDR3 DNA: TGCGCCAGCACCGGACAGGGGGCGCGAGGCACAGATACGCAGTATTTT; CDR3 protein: CASTGQGARGTDTQYF
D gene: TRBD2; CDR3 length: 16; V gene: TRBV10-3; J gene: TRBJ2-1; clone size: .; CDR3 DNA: TGTGCCATCAGTGAATCTAGCGGGGGGTTCTTCGATGAGCAGTTCTTC; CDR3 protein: CAISESSGGFFDEQFF
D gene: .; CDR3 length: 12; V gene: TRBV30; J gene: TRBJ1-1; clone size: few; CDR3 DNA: TGTGCCTGGAACCACCAGGCCATTGAAGCTTTCTTT; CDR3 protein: CAWNHQAIEAFF
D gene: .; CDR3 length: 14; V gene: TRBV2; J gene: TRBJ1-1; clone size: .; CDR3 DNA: TGTGCCAGCAGGGGCTACAGGGAGAGGACTGAAGCTTTCTTT; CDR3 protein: CASRGYRERTEAFF
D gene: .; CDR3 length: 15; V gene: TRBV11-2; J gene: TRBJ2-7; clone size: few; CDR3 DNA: TGTGCCAGCAGCCAGACAGGCTACAACTCCTGGGTGCAGTACTTC; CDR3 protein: CASSQTGYNSWVQYF
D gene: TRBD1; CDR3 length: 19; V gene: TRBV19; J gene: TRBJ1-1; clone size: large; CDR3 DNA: TGTGCCAGTAGTCGACATCAGGGGGATTTCAGGGATGGAAGTACTGAAGCTTTCTTT; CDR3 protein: CASSRHQGDFRDGSTEAFF
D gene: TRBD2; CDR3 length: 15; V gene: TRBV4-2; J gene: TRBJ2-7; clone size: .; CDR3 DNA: TGTGCCAGCAGCCCAACTAGCGGACTGAGCTACGAGCAGTACTTC; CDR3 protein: CASSPTSGLSYEQYF
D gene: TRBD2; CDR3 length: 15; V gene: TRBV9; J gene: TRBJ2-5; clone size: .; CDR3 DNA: TGTGCCAGCAGCTACGGACTAGCTCCTCAGGAGACCCAGTACTTC; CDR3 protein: CASSYGLAPQETQYF
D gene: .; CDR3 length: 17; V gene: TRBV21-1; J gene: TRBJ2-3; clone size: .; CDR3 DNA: TGTGCCAGCAGCAAACCTCAGGAGGATAGGGTCACAGATACGCAGTATTTT; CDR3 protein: CASSKPQEDRVTDTQYF
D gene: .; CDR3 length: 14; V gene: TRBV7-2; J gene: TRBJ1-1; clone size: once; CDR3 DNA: TGTGCCAGCAGCTTAGCCCTCGACAGGACTGAAGCTTTCTTT; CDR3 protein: CASSLALDRTEAFF
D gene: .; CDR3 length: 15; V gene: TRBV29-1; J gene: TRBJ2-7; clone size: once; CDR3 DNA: TGCAGCGTTGGTCCACGGGCGGGGCCTTCCTACGAGCAGTACTTC; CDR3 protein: CSVGPRAGPSYEQYF
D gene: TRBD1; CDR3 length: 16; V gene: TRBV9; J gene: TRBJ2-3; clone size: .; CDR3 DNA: TGTGCCAGCAGCCCGCAGGGGGAACGTTTCGTTGATACGCAGTATTTT; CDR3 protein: CASSPQGERFVDTQYF
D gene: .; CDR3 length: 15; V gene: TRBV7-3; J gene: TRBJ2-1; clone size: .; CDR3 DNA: TGTGCCAGCAGCTTAGTCCCAGGCTCCTACAATGAGCAGTTCTTC; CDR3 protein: CASSLVPGSYNEQFF
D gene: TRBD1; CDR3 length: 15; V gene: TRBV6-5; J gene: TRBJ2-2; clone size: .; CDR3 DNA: TGTGCCAGCAGCCCGGGACAGAGAGGAACCGGGGAGCTGTTTTTT; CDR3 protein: CASSPGQRGTGELFF
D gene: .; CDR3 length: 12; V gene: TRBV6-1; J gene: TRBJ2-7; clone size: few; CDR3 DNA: TGTGCCAGCATGGGTGGACAGCCCCTTTGGTACTTC; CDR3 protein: CASMGGQPLWYF
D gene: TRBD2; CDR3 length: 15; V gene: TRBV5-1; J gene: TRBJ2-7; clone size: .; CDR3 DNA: TGCGCCAGCAGCCCGGGGGGCGGGGGGGCCTACGAGCAGTACTTC; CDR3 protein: CASSPGGGGAYEQYF
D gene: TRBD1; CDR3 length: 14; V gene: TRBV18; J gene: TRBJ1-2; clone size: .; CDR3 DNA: TGTGCCAGCTCGCTGGGACAGGGGGTGGCTGGCTACACCTTC; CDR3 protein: CASSLGQGVAGYTF
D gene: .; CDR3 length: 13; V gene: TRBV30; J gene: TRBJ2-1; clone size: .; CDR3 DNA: TGTGCCTGGGACCCTAGCTCCTACAATGAGCAGTTCTTC; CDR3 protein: CAWDPSSYNEQFF
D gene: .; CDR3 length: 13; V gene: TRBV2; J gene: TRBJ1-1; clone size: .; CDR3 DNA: TGTGCCAGCAGTAGGGACACGAACACTGAAGCTTTCTTT; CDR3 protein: CASSRDTNTEAFF
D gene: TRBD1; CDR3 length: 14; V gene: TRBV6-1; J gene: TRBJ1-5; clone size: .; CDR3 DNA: TGTGCCAGTCAAATGGACAGGGAACGTCAGCCCCAGCATTTT; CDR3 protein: CASQMDRERQPQHF
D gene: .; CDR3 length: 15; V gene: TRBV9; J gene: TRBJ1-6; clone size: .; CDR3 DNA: TGTGCCAGCAGCGATTTCAGGGGTCTGGATTCACCCCTCCACTTT; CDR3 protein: CASSDFRGLDSPLHF
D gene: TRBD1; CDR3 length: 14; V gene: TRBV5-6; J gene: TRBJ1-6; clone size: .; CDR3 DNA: TGTGCCAGCAGAGTGGACAGGGACAAGTCACCCCTCCACTTT; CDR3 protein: CASRVDRDKSPLHF
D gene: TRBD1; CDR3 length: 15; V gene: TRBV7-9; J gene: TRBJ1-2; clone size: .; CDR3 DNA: TGTGCCAGCAGCTTAAACAGGGGCGAAAACTATGGCTACACCTTC; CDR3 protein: CASSLNRGENYGYTF
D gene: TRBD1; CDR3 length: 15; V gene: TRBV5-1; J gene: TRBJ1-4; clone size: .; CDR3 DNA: TGCGCCAGCAGCCGGACAGGGGAGTCTAGTGAAAAACTGTTTTTT; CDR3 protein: CASSRTGESSEKLFF
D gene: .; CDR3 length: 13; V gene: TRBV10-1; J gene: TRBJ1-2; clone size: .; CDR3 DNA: TGCGCCAGCAGTGATACAGTCGACTATGGCTACACCTTC; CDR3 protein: CASSDTVDYGYTF
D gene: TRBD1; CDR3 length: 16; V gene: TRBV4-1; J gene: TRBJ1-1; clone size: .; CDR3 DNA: TGCGCCAGCAGCCAACCAGAGACAGGGATCAACACTGAAGCTTTCTTT; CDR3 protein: CASSQPETGINTEAFF
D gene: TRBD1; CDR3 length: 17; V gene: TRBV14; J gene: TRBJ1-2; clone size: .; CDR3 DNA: TGTGCCAGCAGCCATACTTCCGGGACAGGGCCTAACTATGGCTACACCTTC; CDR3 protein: CASSHTSGTGPNYGYTF
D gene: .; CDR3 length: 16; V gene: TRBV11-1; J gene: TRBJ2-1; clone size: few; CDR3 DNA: TGTGCCAGCAGCTCCCGGGGAATTAGCTCCTACAATGAGCAGTTCTTC; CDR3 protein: CASSSRGISSYNEQFF
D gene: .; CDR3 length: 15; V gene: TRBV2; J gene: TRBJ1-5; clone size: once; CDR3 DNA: TGTGCCAGCAGTCCGGGACACCCTAGCAATCAGCCCCAGCATTTT; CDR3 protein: CASSPGHPSNQPQHF
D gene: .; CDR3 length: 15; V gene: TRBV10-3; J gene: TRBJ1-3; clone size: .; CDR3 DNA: TGTGCCACCCTATCCGGGTTTAGCTCTGGAAACACCATATATTTT; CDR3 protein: CATLSGFSSGNTIYF
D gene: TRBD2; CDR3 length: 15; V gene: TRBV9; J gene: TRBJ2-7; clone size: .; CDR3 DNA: TGTGCCAGCAGCTCGCGGGTGGGGGGGGGAAACGAGCAGTACTTC; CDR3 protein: CASSSRVGGGNEQYF
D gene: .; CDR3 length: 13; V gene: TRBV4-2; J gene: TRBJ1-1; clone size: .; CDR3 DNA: TGTGCCAGCAGCCAGGTCGGGGGGACTGAAGCTTTCTTT; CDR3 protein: CASSQVGGTEAFF
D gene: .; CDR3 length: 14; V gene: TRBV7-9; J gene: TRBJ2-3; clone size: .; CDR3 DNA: TGTGCCAGCAGGCGTTACTTGGGCACAGATACGCAGTATTTT; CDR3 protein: CASRRYLGTDTQYF
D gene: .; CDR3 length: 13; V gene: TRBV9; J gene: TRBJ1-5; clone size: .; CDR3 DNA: TGTGCCAGCAGCGTCCGGGACAATCAGCCCCAGCATTTT; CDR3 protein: CASSVRDNQPQHF
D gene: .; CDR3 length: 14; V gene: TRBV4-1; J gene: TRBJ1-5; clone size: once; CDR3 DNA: TGCGCCAGCAGCCGGGTGGGGGGGGTGCAGCCCCAGCATTTT; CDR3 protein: CASSRVGGVQPQHF
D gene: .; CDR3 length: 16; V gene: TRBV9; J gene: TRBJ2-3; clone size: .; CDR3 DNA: TGTGCCAGCAGCGTAGGGACAGTTCGAAGCACAGATACGCAGTATTTT; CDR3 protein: CASSVGTVRSTDTQYF
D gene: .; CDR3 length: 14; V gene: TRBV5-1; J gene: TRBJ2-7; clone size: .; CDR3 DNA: TGCGCCAGCAGCTTAGGGGTCAACTCCTACGAGCAGTACTTC; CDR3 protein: CASSLGVNSYEQYF
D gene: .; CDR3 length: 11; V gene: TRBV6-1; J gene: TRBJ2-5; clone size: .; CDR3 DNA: TGTGCCAGCGACAAAAGACAGGCCCAGTACTTC; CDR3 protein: CASDKRQAQYF